Following are 32 T cell receptor beta chains from one sample sequenced in a study of human T cells and chemical hapten exposure. The sample's time point: pre-sensitization, week 0. The treatment: therapeutic diphenylcyclopropenone sensitization with weekly scalp DPC. TCRdb analysed the RACE reads with MiXCR anew, one entry per CDR3 protein. This sample has 95,000 to 100,000 distinct CDR3 sequences, with approximately 10% found just once. Sequenced material: whole blood, taken in connection with sensitization to the hapten diphenylcyclopropenone (DPC). The receptors come from a woman in her fifties or sixties with alopecia areata. Some clones in this sample may be carry-over from other donors' samples.

V and J are TRBV29-1 and TRBJ2-3; 8 positions match TRBD1. This CDR3 region has 14 residues. Germline trimming cut 2 bases from V and 3 bases from J; bases unmatched to any gene: 4. The germline CDR1 and CDR2 sequences are SQVTM and ANQGSEA. CDR3 loop: CSVERGQATDTQYF. CDR3 bases: TGCAGCGTTGAACGGGGACAGGCGACAGATACGCAGTATTTT.

At least ten counts were recorded for this clonotype. The J gene is TRBJ2-3, the V gene TRBV6-6; D unclear. V lost 4 bases to trimming and J lost 2 bases, with 10 bases between them. This CDR3 has 14 residues. Germline V gives CDR1 MNHNY, CDR2 SVGAGI (reference sequence). In DNA form, the CDR3 reads TGTGCCAGCAGTTTGATCCTGCTCACAGATACGCAGTATTTT. Translated, it gives CASSLILLTDTQYF.

The chain uses TRBV19 and TRBJ2-5; D possibly uses TRBD1 or TRBD2 (5 bases each). The CDR3 sequence is 15 residues long. With 5 bases removed from V and 2 bases from J, the gap between germline ends came to 15 bases. CDR1 LNHDA and CDR2 SQIVND come from the germline V gene (reference sequence). The CDR3 here is CASSGGTGPQETQYF. DNA of the CDR3: TGTGCCAGTAGTGGGGGAACAGGTCCGCAAGAGACCCAGTACTTC.

This clonotype occurred a few times. CDR3 nucleotide sequence: TGTGCCAGCAGTTCTGGACAGCCTGGGTCCTACAATGAGCAGTTCTTC. As protein: CASSSGQPGSYNEQFF. The chain carries TRBV6-7 and TRBJ2-1, with D maybe TRBD1 (6 bases). TRBV6-7 is treated as an ORF (open reading frame) with a function not yet certain. There are 16 residues in the CDR3. V lost 4 bases and J lost 1, with 14 bases in between.

There are a few counts of this clonotype. The rearrangement links TRBV10-3 to TRBJ1-6; 10 bases match TRBD1. The CDR3 has 15 amino acids. The J segment lost 2 bases and the V segment lost 6 bases, leaving 1 base of the junction unmatched. Germline CDR1 and CDR2: ENHRY and SYGVKD. The CDR3 coding sequence is TGTGCCATCAGGGGGACAGGGGCCTATAATTCACCCCTCCACTTT. This translates into CAIRGTGAYNSPLHF.

The chain uses TRBV20-1 and TRBJ2-1, with D maybe TRBD2 (6 bases). CDR1 and CDR2 from the germline V gene are DFQATT and SNEGSKA (reference sequence). CDR3 length: 16 amino acids. V lost 5 bases to trimming and J lost 0 bases, with 17 bases between them. CDR3 sequence (DNA): TGCAGTGCTGCCCCTAGCGTTACTAGCTCCTACAATGAGCAGTTCTTC. This encodes CSAAPSVTSSYNEQFF.

This clonotype has at least ten counts. The chain has TRBV7-9 and TRBJ2-5; 9 nucleotides match TRBD1. CDR1 and CDR2 (germline): SEHNR, FQNEAQ (reference sequence). J was trimmed by 5 bases and V by 2 bases; bases with no gene match: 6. This CDR3 spans 15 amino acids. The CDR3 region is CASSLTGGLVETQYF. The CDR3 DNA follows: TGTGCCAGCAGCTTAACAGGGGGCTTGGTTGAGACCCAGTACTTC.

This clonotype was counted ten times or more. The rearrangement joins TRBV29-1 to TRBJ2-7, with a possible D match to TRBD2 (5 bases). Trimming removed 7 bases at V and 4 bases at J, with 11 bases between. Germline V gene lookup returns CDR1 SQVTM and CDR2 ANQGSEA. The CDR3 has 11 residues. DNA for the CDR3: TGCAGCGCTGCGGAGGAGTACGAGCAGTACTTC. This gives the protein CSAAEEYEQYF.

The table lists this clonotype with many counts. One end of the junction is discordant with germline, which a read error may explain. This sequence joins TRBV7-9 and TRBJ1-5, with 9 bases identical to TRBD1. Germline assignment: CDR1 SEHNR and CDR2 FQNEAQ (reference sequence). The length of the CDR3 is 15 residues. As DNA, the CDR3 is TGTGCCAGCAGTTTAGGGACAGGGCGGATTCGGCCCCAGCATTTT. Translation gives CASSLGTGRIRPQHF.

There are a few counts of this clonotype. The chain recombines TRBV6-2 or TRBV6-3 with TRBJ2-7, with 11 positions matching TRBD1. CDR1 and CDR2 from the germline V gene are MNHEY and SVGEGT. J lost 5 bases, V lost 5 bases, and 5 bases had no gene match. This CDR3 region has 14 residues. The CDR3 region is CASSEPGQGDEQYF. The CDR3 nucleotides read TGTGCCAGCAGTGAACCGGGACAGGGGGACGAGCAGTACTTC.

In its sample, this clonotype was seen a few times. The chain joins TRBV5-5 to TRBJ1-1; no reliable D call. The CDR3 totals 12 residues. Germline CDR1 is SGHKS and CDR2 is YYEKEE (reference sequence). V was pared by 3 bases and J by 6 bases, with 9 bases between. The CDR3 sequence is CASSSGWAEAFF. CDR3 in DNA: TGTGCCAGCAGCTCCGGGTGGGCTGAAGCTTTCTTT.

In its sample, this clonotype was seen a few times. This chain joins TRBV3-1 and TRBJ2-3, with TRBD2 matching over 12 bases. Germline lookup yields CDR1 LGHDT and CDR2 YNNKEL (reference sequence). Trimming at V came to 4 bases and at J to 4 bases, leaving 9 bases not matched to a gene. This CDR3 is 17 amino acids long. CDR3 sequence reads: CASSPHASGGAPDTQYF. The CDR3 DNA reads TGTGCCAGCAGCCCACACGCTAGCGGGGGGGCTCCAGATACGCAGTATTTT.

V gene TRBV30 combines with J gene TRBJ1-4; D may be TRBD1 (6 bases). In germline, CDR1 is GTSNPN, CDR2 SVGIG (reference sequence). This CDR3 contains 14 residues. Trimming took off 2 bases at V and 8 bases at J, with 15 bases between the two ends. CDR3 residues: CAWSPRGLIEKLFF. The CDR3 DNA reads TGTGCCTGGAGTCCCAGGGGACTAATAGAAAAACTGTTTTTT.

This sequence joins TRBV7-8 and TRBJ2-1; no clear D gene. Between the trimmed V and J ends, which lost 5 bases and 9 bases, there was a span of 8 bases. Germline-derived CDR1 and CDR2 are SGHVS and FQNEAQ. This CDR3 is 11 amino acids long. This chain's CDR3 is CASSPEGEQFF. CDR3 coding DNA: TGTGCCAGCAGCCCCGAAGGTGAGCAGTTCTTC.

In its sample, this clonotype was seen many times. The chain is built from TRBV30 and TRBJ2-1, with TRBD2 as a possible D gene (5 bases). From germline, CDR1 is GTSNPN and CDR2 SVGIG (reference sequence). Trimming removed 0 bases from V and 3 bases from J, with 12 bases in between. The CDR3 loop spans 15 amino acids. CDR3 protein: CAWSVRGSHYNEQFF. The DNA for the CDR3 is TGTGCCTGGAGTGTGCGAGGGTCCCACTACAATGAGCAGTTCTTC.

This clonotype was detected ten times or more. This CDR3 is CASSAQVARETQYF. CDR3 in DNA: TGTGCCAGCAGCGCCCAGGTGGCTCGAGAGACCCAGTACTTC. This chain uses TRBV9 with TRBJ2-5; D remains unclear. The CDR3 loop spans 14 amino acids. Germline values: CDR1 SGDLS, CDR2 YYNGEE. V dropped 3 bases and J dropped 4 bases, with 13 bases sitting between them.

This clonotype was seen a handful of times. The rearrangement joins TRBV11-2 to TRBJ1-1; D is undetermined. V shed 2 bases and J shed 2 bases, with 12 bases lying between them. CDR1 SGHAT and CDR2 FQNNGV come from the germline V gene. The CDR3 spans 15 residues. CDR3 amino acids: CASSLFDMVNTEAFF. DNA of the CDR3: TGTGCCAGCAGCTTATTCGACATGGTAAACACTGAAGCTTTCTTT.

This clonotype has a handful of counts. The V gene is TRBV20-1, the J gene TRBJ2-3; 8 bases are a match to TRBD2. This CDR3 has 15 residues. V lost 6 bases to trimming and J lost 8 bases; unmatched junction nucleotides: 16. Germline V gene lookup returns CDR1 DFQATT and CDR2 SNEGSKA (reference sequence). The CDR3, as DNA: TGCAGTGCCCCCTCTCCGGGGACTAGTATCGCTACGCAGTATTTT. Translating it yields CSAPSPGTSIATQYF.

This clonotype was observed a handful of times. The J gene is TRBJ1-5, the V gene TRBV7-9; 8 nucleotides match TRBD1. The CDR3 contains 15 residues. Germline V lookup: CDR1 SEHNR, CDR2 FQNEAQ (reference sequence). The ends lost 5 bases at V and 4 bases at J; junction bases unmatched: 7. The CDR3 nucleotides read TGTGCCAGCAGCCGCGACAGGGGCGAGAATCAGCCCCAGCATTTT. Translating gives CASSRDRGENQPQHF.

The chain couples TRBV10-3 to TRBJ2-3; D possibly uses TRBD1 or TRBD2 (7 bases each). The V gene's germline CDR1 is ENHRY and CDR2 SYGVKD. Trimming left V 10 bases short and J 4 bases short, with 18 bases between. This CDR3 contains 14 residues. CDR3 protein: CATAGGASADTQYF. In DNA, the CDR3 is TGTGCCACCGCAGGGGGGGCCTCGGCAGATACGCAGTATTTT.

As to this clonotype: A read error may explain this, as a much larger clone is one base away. The DNA for the CDR3 is TGTGCCAGCTCAACACAGGGGCCTAATAGCAATCAGCCCCAGCATTTT. This codes for CASSTQGPNSNQPQHF. The V and J genes are TRBV18 and TRBJ1-5, with 7 bases matching TRBD1. The germline V gene has CDR1 KGHSH and CDR2 LQKENI. Germline trimming cut 5 bases from V and 0 bases from J; bases unmatched to any gene: 7. The CDR3 is made up of 16 amino acids.

A few counts support this clonotype. V and J are TRBV5-4 and TRBJ1-4, with 7 bases fitting TRBD1. The CDR3 has 14 residues. With V trimmed by 4 bases and J by 7 bases, 7 bases remained unmatched. Germline V CDR1 and CDR2: SGHNT, YYREEE (reference sequence). The CDR3 spells CASSLTGLGEKLFF. The CDR3 DNA sequence: TGTGCCAGCAGCCTGACAGGGCTCGGTGAAAAACTGTTTTTT.

This clonotype has a count of ten or more. This sequence joins TRBV28 and TRBJ1-1, with D hard to call. Deletions cut 2 bases from V and 12 bases from J, with 13 bases between. Germline-derived CDR1 and CDR2 are MDHEN and SYDVKM. This CDR3 has 12 residues. The CDR3 protein is CASSLGLSRPFF. CDR3 sequence (DNA): TGTGCCAGCAGTTTAGGACTTTCTCGTCCTTTCTTT.

The DNA of the CDR3 is TGTGCCAGCAGCCACCGGACAGGGGAGACTGAAGCTTTCTTT. Protein product: CASSHRTGETEAFF. The V call is TRBV3-1, the J call TRBJ1-1; TRBD1 matches 9 bases. In germline, CDR1 is LGHDT, CDR2 YNNKEL (reference sequence). V lost 3 bases, J lost 5 bases, and 4 bases stayed unmatched. The CDR3 extends over 14 amino acids.

This clonotype was recorded at least ten times. V gene TRBV3-1 combines with J gene TRBJ2-5; D is possibly TRBD2 (5 bases). The V end lost 1 base, the J end lost 4 bases, and 19 bases lay between the germline ends. CDR3 length: 17 amino acids. Germline V gene lookup returns CDR1 LGHDT and CDR2 YNNKEL (reference sequence). The CDR3: CASSQGWRPLKVETQYF. Here the CDR3 DNA reads TGTGCCAGCAGCCAAGGGTGGAGGCCCCTAAAAGTAGAGACCCAGTACTTC.

The rearrangement uses TRBV18 and TRBJ1-2; the D gene is possibly TRBD1 (5 bases). V was trimmed by 3 bases and J by 8 bases, leaving 19 bases between them. Germline CDR1 reads KGHSH; CDR2 reads LQKENI. This CDR3 is built from 15 residues. In DNA form, the CDR3 reads TGTGCCAGCTCACCCCAGGACACTTCAAGGCTAGGCTACACCTTC. It translates to CASSPQDTSRLGYTF.

This clonotype was observed a few times. This chain connects TRBV10-1 to TRBJ2-2; 8 nucleotides agree with TRBD2. Trimming at V came to 3 bases and at J to 0 bases, leaving 6 bases not matched to a gene. The CDR3 is 17 residues long. From germline, CDR1 is WNHNN and CDR2 SYGVQD (reference sequence). CDR3 loop: CASSDQRGTANTGELFF. CDR3 DNA: TGCGCCAGCAGTGACCAGCGGGGGACCGCGAACACCGGGGAGCTGTTTTTT.

The chain has TRBV6-5 and TRBJ2-7; perhaps TRBD1 as D (5 bases). This CDR3 comprises 13 residues. Germline values: CDR1 MNHEY, CDR2 SVGAGI. V dropped 6 bases and J dropped 3 bases, with 12 bases sitting between them. Here the CDR3 reads CASSTQEIYEQYF. The CDR3 DNA is TGTGCCAGCAGCACACAGGAAATCTACGAGCAGTACTTC.

J is TRBJ2-7 and V is TRBV9; 7 nucleotides line up with TRBD1. The CDR3 is 15 amino acids. The V segment lost 0 bases and the J segment 3 bases; nucleotides outside the gene matches: 6. CDR1 is SGDLS and CDR2 is YYNGEE in the germline V gene. CDR3 sequence (DNA): TGTGCCAGCAGCGTAGGAAGGGGGCGAAACTACGAGCAGTACTTC. Translated, it gives CASSVGRGRNYEQYF.

The chain has TRBV11-2 and TRBJ2-5; 8 bases map to TRBD2. Trimming at V came to 4 bases and at J to 2 bases, leaving 3 bases not matched to a gene. The V gene's germline CDR1 is SGHAT and CDR2 FQNNGV. The CDR3 covers 14 residues. CDR3: CASSWGTSQETQYF. The CDR3 coding sequence is TGTGCCAGCAGCTGGGGGACTAGTCAAGAGACCCAGTACTTC.

This clonotype came up a few times. This rearrangement joins TRBV10-1 to TRBJ2-3; a possible D gene is TRBD2 (6 bases). Germline assignment: CDR1 WNHNN and CDR2 SYGVQD (reference sequence). The V end lost 6 bases, the J end lost 1 base, and 14 bases lay between the germline ends. This CDR3 contains 15 residues. The CDR3, as DNA: TGCGCCAGCAGGGAGGGATTGGCTGGCACAGATACGCAGTATTTT. Translated: CASREGLAGTDTQYF.

The chain joins TRBV20-1 to TRBJ2-3; D is unclear. CDR1 is DFQATT and CDR2 is SNEGSKA in the germline V gene (reference sequence). Trimming took off 6 bases at V and 1 base at J, with 14 bases between the two ends. The CDR3 is 14 residues long. Written as DNA, the CDR3 is TGCAGTGCCAGCAGGATGTACGGCACAGATACGCAGTATTTT. This codes for CSASRMYGTDTQYF.